The 14 T cell receptor beta chains given below trace back to one sample, sequenced in a study of blood T cell repertoires in COVID-19. Data came from immunoSEQ multiplex PCR; TCRdb stores just in-frame clones and leaves some out. This sample has roughly 400,000 clones; about 89% occur once, and the top ten carry over 0.7%. Sequences were obtained from PBMCs or T cells enriched from blood (not recorded which). These receptors came from a woman aged 40 to 50 who had been exposed to COVID-19.

J is TRBJ2-7 and V is TRBV15, with D possibly matching TRBD2 (6 bases). The CDR3 is made up of 13 amino acids. V was trimmed by 6 bases and J by 0 bases, leaving 9 bases between them. Germline lookup yields CDR1 LNHNV and CDR2 YYDKDF (reference sequence). In nucleotides, the CDR3 is TGTGCCACCAGGGGACTGGACTCCTACGAGCAGTACTTC. Encoded protein: CATRGLDSYEQYF.

This clone was seen only a few times. V usage is TRBV19 and J usage is TRBJ1-5; perhaps TRBD1 as D (6 bases). Looked up from germline, CDR1 is LNHDA and CDR2 is SQIVND (reference sequence). CDR3 length: 17 amino acids. Trimming stripped 5 bases from V and 1 base from J, with 18 bases between. CDR3 in DNA: TGTGCCAGTAGTCCCCGCGGGAGGGGGGACAGCAATCAGCCCCAGCATTTT. Protein: CASSPRGRGDSNQPQHF.

The chain employs TRBV7-9 and TRBJ1-4; weak D call: TRBD1 (5 bases). The CDR3 extends over 14 amino acids. Germline V gene data show CDR1 as SEHNR and CDR2 as FQNEAQ (reference sequence). Deletions cut 0 bases from V and 13 bases from J, with 15 bases between. This CDR3 is CASSLALVDRGLFF. CDR3 DNA: TGTGCCAGCAGCTTAGCGCTCGTCGACAGAGGACTGTTTTTT.

This clone is a singleton in its sample. The rearrangement joins TRBV7-3 to TRBJ2-3, with D perhaps matching TRBD1 (6 bases). V was pared by 2 bases and J by 1 base, with 10 bases between. CDR1 and CDR2 from the germline V gene are SGHTA and FQGTGA. The CDR3 sequence is 15 residues long. CDR3 in amino acids: CASSLGTLRTDTQYF. In nucleotides, the CDR3 is TGTGCCAGCAGCTTAGGGACACTACGCACAGATACGCAGTATTTT.

This clone appeared many times. The V and J genes are TRBV19 and TRBJ1-5; D not resolved. Trimming shortened V by 3 bases and J by 4 bases, and 13 bases separated the two germline ends. Germline V gene sequence: CDR1 LNHDA, CDR2 SQIVND (reference sequence). This CDR3 spans 15 amino acids. The CDR3 bases are TGTGCCAGTAGTATGTCTCGCATACAAAATCAGCCCCAGCATTTT. As protein: CASSMSRIQNQPQHF.

This CDR3 is CASSEPPAGLGELFF. CDR3 sequence (DNA): TGTGCCAGCAGTGAACCCCCCGCAGGGCTCGGGGAGCTGTTTTTT. The rearrangement uses TRBV2 and TRBJ2-2, with a weak D call TRBD1 (5 bases). With 2 bases removed from V and 7 bases from J, the gap between germline ends came to 14 bases. This CDR3 spans 15 amino acids. Germline lookup yields CDR1 SNHLY and CDR2 FYNNEI.

The V gene is TRBV9, the J gene TRBJ2-1; no firm D call. The V gene's germline CDR1 is SGDLS and CDR2 YYNGEE. The CDR3 contains 13 residues. V lost 4 bases and J lost 0, with 5 bases in between. The CDR3 sequence is CASSRSSYNEQFF. In nucleotides, the CDR3 is TGTGCCAGCAGCCGGAGCTCCTACAATGAGCAGTTCTTC.

The chain links TRBV15 to TRBJ1-5; D unclear. The CDR3 covers 15 residues. Deletions cut 0 bases from V and 2 bases from J, with 8 bases between. Germline V gives CDR1 LNHNV, CDR2 YYDKDF (reference sequence). Here the CDR3 reads CATSRDAAGNQPQHF. In DNA, the CDR3 is TGTGCCACCAGCAGAGACGCGGCGGGCAATCAGCCCCAGCATTTT.

The rearrangement links TRBV5-5 to TRBJ2-7; D may be TRBD2 (6 bases). This CDR3 has 16 amino acids. The germline V gene encodes CDR1 SGHKS and CDR2 YYEKEE (reference sequence). V was shortened by 7 bases and J by 7 bases, with 27 bases between the two germline ends. The DNA for the CDR3 is TGTGCCAGCCATCGCGGAGGGGAGATCCCGTCTAGGGAGCAGTACTTC. Its protein product is CASHRGGEIPSREQYF.

The chain combines TRBV5-4 with TRBJ1-2, with D tentatively TRBD1 (5 bases). Germline CDR1 and CDR2: SGHNT and YYREEE (reference sequence). The V gene lost 6 bases and the J gene lost 7 bases, with 16 bases spanning the gap. The length of the CDR3 is 13 residues. The CDR3 DNA is TGTGCCAGCACCAATACAGGAACCCCTGGCTACACCTTC. It encodes CASTNTGTPGYTF.

The V and J genes are TRBV2 and TRBJ1-5; D gene uncertain. CDR3 length equals 15 residues. Trimming took 6 bases from V and 0 from J, leaving 12 bases between them. Per germline, CDR1 SNHLY and CDR2 FYNNEI. CDR3 residues: CASRGQLLSNQPQHF. The CDR3, as DNA: TGTGCCAGCAGGGGCCAGCTGCTTAGCAATCAGCCCCAGCATTTT.

The chain uses TRBV4-1 and TRBJ2-7; D is perhaps TRBD2 (5 bases). The CDR3 has 12 residues. Deletions cut 6 bases from V and 7 bases from J, with 13 bases between. Per germline, CDR1 MGHRA and CDR2 YSYEKL. CDR3 amino acids: CASSPTPGEQYF. Here the CDR3 DNA reads TGCGCCAGCAGTCCGACCCCGGGGGAGCAGTACTTC.

The chain employs TRBV15 and TRBJ2-7; D unclear. CDR1 is LNHNV, CDR2 YYDKDF, per germline (reference sequence). V lost 0 bases, J lost 4 bases, and 7 bases lay in between. The CDR3 runs to 13 residues. The CDR3 bases are TGTGCCACCAGCAGAGATCATCGGTACGAGCAGTACTTC. Residues: CATSRDHRYEQYF.

The chain has TRBV2 and TRBJ2-7, with 10 nucleotides matching TRBD1. V lost 7 bases to trimming and J lost 2 bases; unmatched junction nucleotides: 11. This CDR3 is built from 16 residues. Germline V gene sequence: CDR1 SNHLY, CDR2 FYNNEI. The CDR3 loop is CASTRGTGVTAYEQYF. For the CDR3, the DNA is TGTGCCAGCACTCGAGGGACAGGGGTAACCGCCTACGAGCAGTACTTC.